Below are 29 T cell receptor beta chains sequenced from a single sample in a study of T cell changes during pregnancy in multiple sclerosis. The data were produced by immunoSEQ multiplex PCR, yet TCRdb's version contains in-frame clones alone and is incomplete. The table lists about 86,000 clones, roughly 90% of them singletons. The source was peripheral blood, collected in the first trimester of pregnancy. The receptors originated from a female donor in good health, enrolled as a control in a pregnancy study.

The genes are TRBV7-2 and TRBJ2-7; 8 positions match TRBD2. There are 15 residues in the CDR3. Germline V gene data show CDR1 as SGHTA and CDR2 as FQGNSA. The junction had 9 bases not matched to a gene; V was cut back by 5 bases and J by 3 bases. This chain's CDR3 is CASSPAGGVGYEQYF. The CDR3 DNA reads TGTGCCAGCAGCCCTGCGGGGGGAGTTGGCTACGAGCAGTACTTC.

The gene calls are TRBV7-2 and TRBJ1-4; D call uncertain. This CDR3 spans 13 amino acids. Trimming pared 4 bases from V and 3 bases from J, leaving 6 bases between. The germline V gene has CDR1 SGHTA and CDR2 FQGNSA. CDR3 DNA sequence: TGTGCCAGCAGCTCCCCAGCTAATGAAAAACTGTTTTTT. The encoded protein is CASSSPANEKLFF.

The CDR3 coding sequence is TGTGCTACAGCCACCGGGACTAGGATCAACGAGCAGTACTTC. Its translation: CATATGTRINEQYF. The chain uses TRBV6-5 and TRBJ2-7, with 8 bases aligning to TRBD2. CDR1 MNHEY and CDR2 SVGAGI come from the germline V gene. This CDR3 contains 14 residues.

J is TRBJ1-5 and V is TRBV7-2; D unresolved. V lost 4 bases to trimming and J lost 4 bases, with 5 bases between them. This CDR3 comprises 12 residues. In germline, CDR1 is SGHTA, CDR2 FQGNSA. The CDR3 DNA is TGTGCCAGCAGCTCCCCGAATCAGCCCCAGCATTTT. It codes for CASSSPNQPQHF. The variable domain in full, with the rest retrieved from reference TRBV7-2 and TRBJ1-5, is GAGVSQSPSNKVTEKGKDVELRCDPISGHTALYWYRQSLGQGLEFLIYFQGNSAPDKSGLPSDRFSAERTGGSVSTLTIQRTQQEDSAVYLCASSSPNQPQHFGDGTRLSIL.

Regarding this clone: A junction boundary mismatches the germline segment, possibly from a read error. The chain uses TRBV6-5 and TRBJ1-1; 7 positions match TRBD1. Germline V gene lookup returns CDR1 MNHEY and CDR2 SVGAGI. The CDR3 consists of 13 residues. This chain's CDR3 is CASGYRGGTEAFF. In nucleotides, the CDR3 is TGTGCCAGCGGTTACAGGGGTGGCACTGAAGCTTTCTTT.

In DNA, the CDR3 is TGCGCCAGCAGCCAAGAGACAGCGTCGGGAAACACCATATATTTT. Protein sequence: CASSQETASGNTIYF. The J gene is TRBJ1-3, the V gene TRBV4-1; perhaps TRBD1 as D (5 bases). This CDR3 comprises 15 residues. The V end lost 0 bases, the J end lost 4 bases, and 10 bases lay between the germline ends. Germline V CDR1 and CDR2: MGHRA, YSYEKL.

This clone was observed a single time. The rearrangement links TRBV30 to TRBJ2-3, with D maybe TRBD1 (5 bases). Looked up from germline, CDR1 is GTSNPN and CDR2 is SVGIG (reference sequence). This CDR3 contains 14 residues. The germline V and J ends were trimmed by 1 base and 1 base, with 9 bases remaining between them. The CDR3 region has the DNA TGTGCCTGGAGTGGCTTAGGGGGCACAGATACGCAGTATTTT. Protein sequence: CAWSGLGGTDTQYF.

The V and J genes are TRBV7-9 and TRBJ1-6, with TRBD1 matching over 9 bases. With 5 bases clipped from V and 10 bases from J, the junction kept 9 bases outside the gene matches. Germline V gene data show CDR1 as SEHNR and CDR2 as FQNEAQ (reference sequence). This CDR3 has 15 residues. CDR3 in amino acids: CASSPGQGSKSPLHF. The CDR3 DNA reads TGTGCCAGCAGCCCGGGACAGGGTTCTAAGTCACCCCTCCACTTT.

The chain carries TRBV18 and TRBJ2-3; TRBD2 might be the D (6 bases). Trimming cost V 4 bases and J 5 bases, with 16 bases left between them. Germline CDR1 reads KGHSH; CDR2 reads LQKENI. The CDR3 is made up of 15 amino acids. The CDR3 nucleotides are TGTGCCAGCTCACTTGGCGGGGCCCCTCAAGATACGCAGTATTTT. Translated: CASSLGGAPQDTQYF.

The gene calls are TRBV7-3 and TRBJ1-1, with 9 positions matching TRBD1. In germline, CDR1 is SGHTA, CDR2 FQGTGA. V lost 4 bases and J lost 4; bases outside the gene matches: 4. The CDR3 is 14 amino acids. CDR3 in DNA: TGTGCCAGCAGCTCCGGACAGGGGAGCACTGAAGCTTTCTTT. As protein: CASSSGQGSTEAFF.

The chain employs TRBV19 and TRBJ2-3; D possibly corresponds to TRBD1 (6 bases). Germline CDR1 reads LNHDA; CDR2 reads SQIVND (reference sequence). V dropped 5 bases and J dropped 3 bases, with 12 bases sitting between them. The CDR3 consists of 14 residues. The CDR3, as DNA: TGTGCCAGTAGTCAGGGGATGGAAACAGATACGCAGTATTTT. This encodes CASSQGMETDTQYF.

The chain uses TRBV14 and TRBJ1-2; 7 bases align to TRBD1. Germline-derived CDR1 and CDR2 are SGHDN and FVKESK. V trimming: 1 base; J trimming: 4 bases; junction bases outside the gene matches: 6. The CDR3 covers 15 residues. The CDR3 bases are TGTGCCAGCAGCCAAGTTAGTCCAGGGGGCTATGGCTACACCTTC. As protein: CASSQVSPGGYGYTF.

This chain links TRBV27 with TRBJ2-3; 8 bases are shared with TRBD1. The CDR3 is made up of 14 amino acids. V dropped 7 bases and J dropped 3; count of bases not matched to a gene: 6. Germline V gives CDR1 MNHEY, CDR2 SMNVEV (reference sequence). This chain's CDR3 is CASKYGQGTDTQYF. The CDR3 region has the DNA TGTGCCAGCAAATATGGACAGGGAACAGATACGCAGTATTTT.

This chain links TRBV11-2 with TRBJ1-1, with 8 positions matching TRBD1. Germline V gene lookup returns CDR1 SGHAT and CDR2 FQNNGV. V lost 3 bases, J lost 7 bases, and 4 bases stayed unmatched. This CDR3 has 13 amino acids. The DNA for the CDR3 is TGTGCCAGCAGCTTGGACAGGGATGTTGAAGCTTTCTTT. This sequence encodes CASSLDRDVEAFF. The whole variable domain, remainder taken from reference TRBV11-2 and TRBJ1-1, is EAGVAQSPRYKIIEKRQSVAFWCNPISGHATLYWYQQILGQGPKLLIQFQNNGVVDDSQLPKDRFSAERLKGVDSTLKIQPAKLEDSAVYLCASSLDRDVEAFFGQGTRLTVV.

This clone was seen just once. The V gene is TRBV6-5, the J gene TRBJ1-1, with D maybe TRBD1 (5 bases). The germline V gene has CDR1 MNHEY and CDR2 SVGAGI. Trimming removed 6 bases at V and 5 bases at J, with 19 bases between. The CDR3 runs 15 residues. This chain's CDR3 is CASSPPPRDGTEAFF. CDR3 coding DNA: TGTGCCAGCAGCCCTCCTCCCAGGGATGGGACTGAAGCTTTCTTT.

This clone appeared a single time. The genes are TRBV27 and TRBJ2-7, with TRBD1 matching 8 bases. CDR1 and CDR2 (germline): MNHEY, SMNVEV (reference sequence). After removal of 5 bases from V and 5 bases from J, the junction contained 5 bases not matched to a gene. This CDR3 has 13 residues. CDR3 protein: CASSLLRGHEQYF. The CDR3 DNA sequence: TGTGCCAGCAGTCTCCTCAGGGGGCACGAGCAGTACTTC.

The J gene is TRBJ2-1, the V gene TRBV7-2, with 8 nucleotides matching TRBD2. Germline trimming cut 1 base from V and 7 bases from J; bases unmatched to any gene: 6. CDR3 size: 15 residues. Germline-derived CDR1 and CDR2 are SGHTA and FQGNSA. The CDR3 loop reads CASSLVGGGVNEQFF. CDR3 nucleotide sequence: TGTGCCAGCAGCTTAGTCGGGGGGGGAGTGAATGAGCAGTTCTTC. The full variable domain, with the rest looked up from reference TRBV7-2 and TRBJ2-1, is GAGVSQSPSNKVTEKGKDVELRCDPISGHTALYWYRQSLGQGLEFLIYFQGNSAPDKSGLPSDRFSAERTGGSVSTLTIQRTQQEDSAVYLCASSLVGGGVNEQFFGPGTRLTVL.

J is TRBJ2-7 and V is TRBV28; possible D gene TRBD1, 6 bases. Between the trimmed V and J ends, which lost 6 bases and 1 base, there was a span of 13 bases. Germline-derived CDR1 and CDR2 are MDHEN and SYDVKM. This CDR3 region has 14 residues. DNA of the CDR3: TGTGCCAGCAGCCCTACAGGGTCATCCTACGAGCAGTACTTC. Its translation is CASSPTGSSYEQYF.

This chain connects TRBV30 to TRBJ2-3; a weak D match, TRBD2 (7 bases). CDR1 and CDR2 from the germline V gene are GTSNPN and SVGIG (reference sequence). CDR3 length equals 16 residues. Trimming took off 2 bases at V and 3 bases at J, with 18 bases between the two ends. The DNA for the CDR3 is TGTGCCTGGAGTCCGTTAGGGGGGGCCTTAACAGATACGCAGTATTTT. Its translation: CAWSPLGGALTDTQYF.

This CDR3 is CASSLRQGIGGFGYGYTF. Here the CDR3 DNA reads TGTGCCAGCAGCCTCAGGCAGGGGATTGGGGGTTTCGGCTATGGCTACACCTTC. The genes are TRBV7-9 and TRBJ1-2, with D perhaps TRBD1 (6 bases). The length of the CDR3 is 18 residues. CDR1 SEHNR and CDR2 FQNEAQ come from the germline V gene (reference sequence). V was clipped by 5 bases and J by 4 bases, with 26 bases between them.

This clone was seen once. The chain recombines TRBV11-3 with TRBJ1-1; 7 positions agree with TRBD1. V lost 6 bases and J lost 4; bases outside the gene matches: 5. CDR3 size: 13 residues. In germline, CDR1 is SGHNT, CDR2 YENEEA. The CDR3 here is CASSRDSSTEAFF. CDR3 nucleotide sequence: TGTGCCAGCAGTCGGGACAGCTCCACTGAAGCTTTCTTT.

This sequence joins TRBV19 and TRBJ2-3, with D possibly matching TRBD2 (5 bases). The CDR3 covers 13 residues. V lost 7 bases, J lost 3 bases, and 11 bases lay in between. In germline, CDR1 is LNHDA, CDR2 SQIVND (reference sequence). CDR3 DNA sequence: TGTGCCAGTACACACGGGATGACAGATACGCAGTATTTT. It encodes CASTHGMTDTQYF.

V is TRBV5-1 and J is TRBJ1-3; maybe TRBD1 (5 bases). Per the germline V gene, CDR1 is SGHRS and CDR2 is YFSETQ. The CDR3 sequence is 15 residues long. Between the trimmed V and J ends, which lost 3 bases and 0 bases, there was a span of 10 bases. The CDR3 is CASSWGPSSGNTIYF. CDR3 nucleotides: TGCGCCAGCAGCTGGGGCCCGAGCTCTGGAAACACCATATATTTT. Using reference TRBV5-1 and TRBJ1-3 for the parts outside the CDR3, the full variable domain is KAGVTQTPRYLIKTRGQQVTLSCSPISGHRSVSWYQQTPGQGLQFLFEYFSETQRNKGNFPGRFSGRQFSNSRSEMNVSTLELGDSALYLCASSWGPSSGNTIYFGEGSWLTVV.

The V and J genes are TRBV27 and TRBJ2-3; 7 bases are shared with TRBD2. The CDR3 consists of 13 residues. Germline values: CDR1 MNHEY, CDR2 SMNVEV (reference sequence). Trimming took 3 bases from V and 4 from J; bases not matched to a gene: 1. The CDR3 DNA reads TGTGCCAGCAGTTTTCGGGGGGCAGATACGCAGTATTTT. Its protein is CASSFRGADTQYF.

The chain couples TRBV5-1 to TRBJ1-5; TRBD1 aligns across 7 bases. V was clipped by 5 bases and J by 1 base; unmatched bases: 6. Germline loops: CDR1 SGHRS, CDR2 YFSETQ. The length of the CDR3 is 15 residues. The CDR3 DNA sequence: TGCGCCAGCAGACTACAGGGGAGAAGCAATCAGCCCCAGCATTTT. Residues: CASRLQGRSNQPQHF. The whole variable domain, remainder taken from reference TRBV5-1 and TRBJ1-5, is KAGVTQTPRYLIKTRGQQVTLSCSPISGHRSVSWYQQTPGQGLQFLFEYFSETQRNKGNFPGRFSGRQFSNSRSEMNVSTLELGDSALYLCASRLQGRSNQPQHFGDGTRLSIL.

The rearrangement joins TRBV7-9 to TRBJ1-3, with a possible D match to TRBD1 (5 bases). Looked up from germline, CDR1 is SEHNR and CDR2 is FQNEAQ (reference sequence). CDR3 size: 14 residues. Trimming took off 4 bases at V and 4 bases at J, with 11 bases between the two ends. The CDR3 DNA reads TGTGCCAGCAGCTCGGGGGTAATCGGAAACACCATATATTTT. Protein: CASSSGVIGNTIYF.

This chain links TRBV30 with TRBJ1-6; 7 positions match TRBD1. Germline CDR1 GTSNPN, CDR2 SVGIG (reference sequence). CDR3 size: 14 residues. V dropped 0 bases and J dropped 6; count of bases not matched to a gene: 2. This chain's CDR3 is CAWSVGTANSPLHF. The CDR3 nucleotides are TGTGCCTGGAGTGTAGGGACAGCTAATTCACCCCTCCACTTT.

The chain carries TRBV27 and TRBJ2-2; 10 positions match TRBD2. Trimming removed 2 bases from V and 4 bases from J; junction bases left unmatched: 7. Germline V gives CDR1 MNHEY, CDR2 SMNVEV (reference sequence). The CDR3 is 17 amino acids. The CDR3 is CASSLKPSGGSTGELFF. CDR3 bases: TGTGCCAGCAGTTTAAAGCCTAGCGGGGGTAGCACCGGGGAGCTGTTTTTT.

The rearrangement joins TRBV7-2 to TRBJ2-3; possibly TRBD1 for D (6 bases). CDR1 is SGHTA and CDR2 is FQGNSA in the germline V gene. The CDR3 is made up of 15 amino acids. V was trimmed by 2 bases and J by 4 bases, leaving 13 bases between them. This chain's CDR3 is CASSLNLAGADTQYF. The CDR3 DNA reads TGTGCCAGCAGCTTAAATCTGGCAGGGGCAGATACGCAGTATTTT.